One sample yielded the 21 T cell receptor beta chains listed below, sequenced in a study of T cells in Graves' hyperthyroidism and ophthalmopathy. Researchers took RNA transcripts and amplified the TCR beta CDR3 regions from them. Using the HTBI primer set, a first-round RT-PCR was run on the TCR CDR3. TCRdb reprocessed the multiplex PCR reads with MiXCR, giving one entry per CDR3 protein. The data contain roughly 380,000 distinct CDR3 sequences, about 18% of them singletons. Sequenced: blood. The receptors come from a woman aged 18-29 years with Graves' hyperthyroidism.

Concerning this clonotype itself: A much larger clone sits a single nucleotide away, making a read error possible. The chain joins TRBV6-9 to TRBJ2-3; possible D gene TRBD2, 7 bases. Trimming pared 8 bases from V and 4 bases from J, leaving 25 bases between. The V gene's germline CDR1 is MNHGY and CDR2 SVAAGI. The CDR3 is made up of 17 amino acids. The CDR3 DNA follows: TGTGCCAGCGGCCAAAACCACAGGGTCGGGGGGCCAGATACGCAGTATTTT. This sequence encodes CASGQNHRVGGPDTQYF.

This chain joins TRBV2 and TRBJ1-1; perhaps TRBD1 as D (5 bases). Between the trimmed V and J ends, which lost 6 bases and 9 bases, there was a span of 11 bases. CDR1 is SNHLY, CDR2 FYNNEI, per germline. The CDR3 consists of 11 residues. The CDR3 nucleotides are TGTGCCAGCAGCCGGGCAGGGAAAGCTTTCTTT. Translation gives CASSRAGKAFF.

This clonotype has a count of ten or more. At one end the junction does not follow the germline gene, possibly because of a read error. This chain uses TRBV6-4 with TRBJ2-2; 14 nucleotides match TRBD2. The germline V gene has CDR1 MRHNA and CDR2 SNTAGT. CDR3 length equals 18 residues. The CDR3 loop is CASSPRLAGGLGTEELFF. The CDR3, as DNA: TGTGCCAGCAGTCCACGACTAGCGGGGGGGCTGGGCACCGAGGAGCTGTTTTTT.

This clonotype has a single count. The chain recombines TRBV19 with TRBJ1-1; possible D gene TRBD1, 5 bases. From germline, CDR1 is LNHDA and CDR2 SQIVND (reference sequence). This CDR3 has 15 amino acids. Trimming removed 6 bases at V and 1 base at J, with 15 bases between. The chain's CDR3 is CASSRPGLRNTEAFF. The CDR3 DNA reads TGTGCCAGTAGCAGACCGGGACTCAGGAACACTGAAGCTTTCTTT.

This clonotype was counted ten times or more. This may be a read error: a much more frequent sequence differs by one nucleotide. The chain carries TRBV7-2 and TRBJ2-5; the D is unclear. Germline lookup yields CDR1 SGHTA and CDR2 FQGNSA. CDR3 length equals 13 residues. The CDR3 region has the DNA TGTGCCAGCAGCTTACGGTTGCGAGAGACCCGGTACTTC. Its translation: CASSLRLRETRYF.

This clonotype came up many times. The chain employs TRBV7-3 and TRBJ1-2; perhaps TRBD1 as D (5 bases). Germline loops: CDR1 SGHTA, CDR2 FQGTGA. The ends were cut back, 4 bases at V and 4 bases at J, with 10 bases in the middle. CDR3 length: 13 amino acids. In nucleotides, the CDR3 is TGTGCCAGCAGCTGGGACGGCCGCTATGGCTACACCTTC. Translating gives CASSWDGRYGYTF.

Concerning this clonotype itself: Being one base from a much bigger clone, this may be a read error. The chain uses TRBV6-1 and TRBJ1-3; D remains ambiguous. Germline values: CDR1 MNHNS, CDR2 SASEGT. The CDR3 runs to 14 residues. V was shortened by 6 bases and J by 8 bases, with 17 bases between the two germline ends. CDR3 sequence reads: CASRRASVGDTIYF. The DNA of the CDR3 is TGTGCCAGCAGACGAGCCAGCGTAGGCGACACCATATATTTT.

The table lists this clonotype with many counts. The rearrangement links TRBV7-8 to TRBJ2-2, with 10 bases that match TRBD1. V lost 5 bases to trimming and J lost 2 bases; unmatched junction nucleotides: 5. The CDR3 is 16 residues long. Per the germline V gene, CDR1 is SGHVS and CDR2 is FQNEAQ. The CDR3 nucleotides are TGTGCCAGCAGCGTGGGGACAGGGGTTAACACCGGGGAGCTGTTTTTT. This encodes CASSVGTGVNTGELFF.

This clonotype has a handful of counts. An end of the junction differs from the germline gene, which may be a read error. The chain couples TRBV5-1 to TRBJ2-4; D is possibly TRBD1 or TRBD2 (6 bases each). CDR3 size: 14 residues. Per germline, CDR1 SGHRS and CDR2 YFSETQ. As DNA, the CDR3 is TGCGCCAGCAGCTTGGCGGAATGGGGGGACATTAAGTACTTC. This translates into CASSLAEWGDIKYF.

The sample holds many counts of this clonotype. The chain employs TRBV5-1 and TRBJ2-7; 8 nucleotides agree with TRBD1. V trimming: 3 bases; J trimming: 5 bases; junction bases outside the gene matches: 10. The germline V gene has CDR1 SGHRS and CDR2 YFSETQ. This CDR3 spans 15 amino acids. The CDR3 DNA is TGCGCCAGCAGCTCTCGACAGGGGCCCTTTGACGAGCAGTACTTC. It codes for CASSSRQGPFDEQYF.

This clonotype came up many times. The V gene is TRBV20-1, the J gene TRBJ2-7; D gene unclear. The CDR3 extends over 12 amino acids. The V end was cut by 0 bases, the J end by 3 bases, with 6 bases between. Germline CDR1 DFQATT, CDR2 SNEGSKA (reference sequence). Written as DNA, the CDR3 is TGCAGTGCTAGAGACAGTTACTACGAGCAGTACTTC. It specifies CSARDSYYEQYF.

In regard to this clonotype: A much more abundant neighbour one base away suggests this may be a read error. The V gene is TRBV6-1, the J gene TRBJ1-5; D might be TRBD1 (5 bases). CDR1 and CDR2 from the germline V gene are MNHNS and SASEGT. This CDR3 is 14 amino acids long. Trimming shortened V by 5 bases and J by 3 bases, and 11 bases separated the two germline ends. The CDR3 DNA reads as TGTGCCAGCAGTCCAGGGTTCTCCAATCAGCCCCAGCATTTT. This translates into CASSPGFSNQPQHF.

This clonotype was seen at least ten times. J is TRBJ2-5 and V is TRBV20-1; 9 bases fit TRBD1. Germline V gene data show CDR1 as DFQATT and CDR2 as SNEGSKA (reference sequence). The CDR3 is 13 residues long. V lost 5 bases to trimming and J lost 7 bases; unmatched junction nucleotides: 8. The CDR3 reads CSALRDRDVTQYF. CDR3 coding DNA: TGCAGTGCTCTCCGGGACAGGGACGTGACCCAGTACTTC.

A note on this clonotype: This may arise from a read error, as a much more abundant clone is one base away. V usage is TRBV19 and J usage is TRBJ2-7; no reliable D call. Trimming shortened V by 5 bases and J by 2 bases, and 10 bases separated the two germline ends. This CDR3 contains 13 residues. Germline V gives CDR1 LNHDA, CDR2 SQIVND (reference sequence). In DNA form, the CDR3 reads TGTGCCAGTAGTGAGGCATCCCCCTACGAGCAGTACTTC. It codes for CASSEASPYEQYF.

In its sample, this clonotype was seen many times. The chain has TRBV4-1 and TRBJ2-4; D is unresolved. With 2 bases removed from V and 0 bases from J, the gap between germline ends came to 14 bases. This CDR3 spans 17 amino acids. The V gene's germline CDR1 is MGHRA and CDR2 YSYEKL. The CDR3 coding sequence is TGCGCCAGCAGCCAACCTTGGCAGATGCTAGCCAAAAACATTCAGTACTTC. Translating gives CASSQPWQMLAKNIQYF.

This clonotype appeared many times. The chain uses TRBV12-3 or TRBV12-4 and TRBJ1-2; 8 bases match TRBD1. This CDR3 region has 15 residues. The junction had 10 bases not matched to a gene; V was cut back by 2 bases and J by 8 bases. As DNA, the CDR3 is TGTGCCAGCAGTTTATTTGGGACAGGATGGCGGGGCTACACCTTC. Its protein is CASSLFGTGWRGYTF.

This clonotype was observed many times. The CDR3 coding sequence is TGTGCCAGCAGTTTATGGACAGGGGGACCGAACACTGAAGCTTTCTTT. Translated: CASSLWTGGPNTEAFF. The V call is TRBV12-3 or TRBV12-4, the J call TRBJ1-1; 10 bases are shared with TRBD1. J lost 1 base, V lost 2 bases, and 4 bases had no gene match. The CDR3 covers 16 residues.

This clonotype was counted between two and nine times. This chain joins TRBV12-3 or TRBV12-4 and TRBJ2-5; tentative D call: TRBD2 (5 bases). CDR3 size: 15 residues. Deletions cut 6 bases from V and 5 bases from J, with 19 bases between. This CDR3 reads CASRGADRPVETQYF. The CDR3 DNA is TGTGCCAGCAGGGGAGCGGACCGTCCCGTTGAGACCCAGTACTTC.

The rearrangement links TRBV24-1 to TRBJ2-5; D is undetermined. Germline CDR1 is KGHDR and CDR2 is SFDVKD. V lost 3 bases to trimming and J lost 5 bases, with 12 bases between them. The CDR3 is 14 residues long. CDR3 sequence (DNA): TGTGCCACCAGTGATGGCGTTCAGAGGGAGACCCAGTACTTC. It is translated as CATSDGVQRETQYF.

This clonotype has ten or more counts. DNA of the CDR3: TGTGCCAGCAGTCCCCGGGGGGCCGGGGAGACCCAGTACTTC. It is translated as CASSPRGAGETQYF. The V and J genes are TRBV12-3 or TRBV12-4 and TRBJ2-5; tentatively, D is TRBD2 (7 bases). V lost 5 bases to trimming and J lost 5 bases, with 15 bases between them. This CDR3 is built from 14 residues.

The chain employs TRBV10-3 and TRBJ1-2; TRBD1 is a possible D gene (5 bases). The CDR3 is made up of 14 amino acids. Germline V gene lookup returns CDR1 ENHRY and CDR2 SYGVKD. Deletions cut 3 bases from V and 10 bases from J, with 18 bases between. The CDR3 bases are TGTGCCATCAGTGACGGGGGGGAGATTGGTGACTACACCTTC. Translating gives CAISDGGEIGDYTF.